These T cell receptor beta chains were read from a single sample in a study of cytomegalovirus exposure and HLA in healthy donors. Clones were sequenced by immunoSEQ multiplex PCR, and TCRdb holds only the in-frame ones, with some missing. In the table there are hundreds of thousands of clones, 75% to 80% of which are singletons. Sample: PBMCs. The receptors originated from a male donor in good health and CMV-seronegative. Each CDR3 is given with its conserved first and last residue. A D gene is named only where the DNA matches it firmly. Clone size is stated in some rows and not others, as once, few, many or a class when expanded.

TRBJ1-4,.,TRBV6-5,few,TGTGCCAGCAGTTACGAGGCAGCCGATGAAAAACTGTTTTTT,CASSYEAADEKLFF
TRBJ2-7,.,TRBV14,.,TGTGCCAGCAGCCCTTCCAAGCGGGAGCAGTACTTC,CASSPSKREQYF
TRBJ2-7,TRBD1,TRBV11-1,.,TGTGCCAGCAGCCAGGGGCTGACAGGGGTGTACGAGCAGTACTTC,CASSQGLTGVYEQYF
TRBJ2-5,TRBD2,TRBV7-9,few,TGTTCCAGCAGCTTAGCGTCCGGGGGGGCCGGCAGGACCCAGTACTTC,CSSSLASGGAGRTQYF
TRBJ1-2,TRBD1,TRBV7-9,.,TGTGCCAGCAGCTCCCGGACAGGGATAGGCTACACCTTC,CASSSRTGIGYTF
TRBJ2-5,TRBD2,TRBV29-1,few,TGCAGCGTTATCCCGGGAGGGACGACCCAGTACTTC,CSVIPGGTTQYF
TRBJ2-7,TRBD2,TRBV5-8,.,TGTGCCAGCAGCTTCTGGGCGGGTAGCGGGGTTCCTCCCGGCGAGCAGTACTTC,CASSFWAGSGVPPGEQYF
TRBJ2-7,TRBD2,TRBV4-1,.,TGCGCCAGCAGCCAAGCCGGGGGGGACTACGAGCAGTACTTC,CASSQAGGDYEQYF
TRBJ2-1,TRBD2,TRBV6-5,.,TGTGCCAGCAGCCCTAGACTAGCGGCTAACAATGAGCAGTTCTTC,CASSPRLAANNEQFF
TRBJ1-2,TRBD1,TRBV6-5,once,TGTGCCAGCAGTGGGGGACAGGGGGCTTGGGATGGCTACACCTTC,CASSGGQGAWDGYTF
TRBJ2-5,TRBD1,TRBV10-3,few,TGTGCCATCAGTGACCCCGCAGGGGGAGTTGAGACCCAGTACTTC,CAISDPAGGVETQYF
TRBJ2-7,.,TRBV7-3,few,TGTGCCAGCAGCAACAGCCAGGGTTCGGGCGAGCAGTACTTC,CASSNSQGSGEQYF
TRBJ2-1,.,TRBV19,few,TGTGCCAGTAGTATCGGGACACTGAGGGCCAATGAGCAGTTCTTC,CASSIGTLRANEQFF
TRBJ2-7,TRBD2,TRBV5-1,few,TGCGCCAGCAGTGGACTAGCGGGAGACGAGCAGTACTTC,CASSGLAGDEQYF
TRBJ1-1,TRBD1,TRBV7-6,.,TGTGCCAGCAGCTTAGGGGGAGGACAGGGAATCACTGAAGCTTTCTTT,CASSLGGGQGITEAFF
TRBJ2-1,TRBD2,TRBV27,.,TGTGCCAGCAGTTTATCGGGGGGGTACAATGAGCAGTTCTTC,CASSLSGGYNEQFF
TRBJ2-2,TRBD2,TRBV27,.,TGTGCCAGCGGGCCTGGGAGGGCCCCCGGGGAGCTGTTTTTT,CASGPGRAPGELFF
TRBJ2-7,.,TRBV28,.,TGTGCCAGCAGTTGGAGCAGCTCCTACGAGCAGTACTTC,CASSWSSSYEQYF
TRBJ1-1,.,TRBV9,.,TGTGCCAGCAGCGTCACATTGAACACTGAAGCTTTCTTT,CASSVTLNTEAFF
TRBJ2-4,TRBD1,TRBV27,few,TGTGCCAGCAAGGGGACAGGGATTCTAGCCAAAAACATTCAGTACTTC,CASKGTGILAKNIQYF
TRBJ2-3,.,TRBV6-4,.,TGTGCCAGCAGTATACTAGCAGGAGCCGCAGATACGCAGTATTTT,CASSILAGAADTQYF
TRBJ2-7,TRBD2,TRBV18,.,TGTGCCAGCTCACCAATTAGCGGGAGTGGTATGTACGAGCAGTACTTC,CASSPISGSGMYEQYF
TRBJ1-1,.,TRBV30,once,TGTGCCTGGAACAACAGGGCGAACACTGAAGCTTTCTTT,CAWNNRANTEAFF
TRBJ1-1,.,TRBV18,.,TGTGCCAGCTCACACGATACAGCAAACACTGAAGCTTTCTTT,CASSHDTANTEAFF
TRBJ2-3,.,TRBV27,once,TGTGCCAGCAGTTTACGTCTAGCCGGGACGCAGTATTTT,CASSLRLAGTQYF
TRBJ2-7,.,TRBV10-1,.,TGCGCCAGCAGTGAGGTGGTACTAGGAACCTCGTACGAGCAGTACTTC,CASSEVVLGTSYEQYF
TRBJ1-5,TRBD1,TRBV6-5,few,TGTGCCAGCAGTTACGGACAGGGGGCTAGGGGGCCCCAGCATTTT,CASSYGQGARGPQHF
TRBJ1-1,TRBD1,TRBV7-2,once,TGTGCCAGCAGCACGAACAGGGGGGGTACTGAAGCTTTCTTT,CASSTNRGGTEAFF
TRBJ1-1,TRBD1,TRBV2,.,TGTGCCAGCAGGGGGACAGGGTCCTACTTT,CASRGTGSYF
TRBJ1-2,.,TRBV14,few,TGTGCCAGCAGCCGAGACTATGGCTACACCTTC,CASSRDYGYTF
TRBJ2-7,.,TRBV9,.,TGTGCCAGCAGCGTAGGAGGACACCTGGGCGAGCAGTACTTC,CASSVGGHLGEQYF
TRBJ1-2,TRBD1,TRBV18,once,TGTGCCAGCTCACCGGAGGCAGGGGGTAACTATGGCTACACCTTC,CASSPEAGGNYGYTF
TRBJ2-7,.,TRBV29-1,.,TGCAGCGTTGGCCCCAGGGTAAGCTCCTACGAGCAGTACTTC,CSVGPRVSSYEQYF
TRBJ2-1,TRBD2,TRBV19,.,TGTGCCAGTAGTATAACCGGGGATGGGGAGGGCCTTCACAATGAGCAGTTCTTC,CASSITGDGEGLHNEQFF
TRBJ1-2,.,TRBV10-3,.,TGTGCCATCAGTGTAGTCAACAACTATGGCTACACCTTC,CAISVVNNYGYTF
TRBJ1-4,TRBD1,TRBV30,.,TGTGCCTGGAGCGCCGGGACAGGGCTACCAAAACTGTTTTTT,CAWSAGTGLPKLFF
TRBJ1-2,TRBD1,TRBV9,.,TGTGCCAGCAGCCCGACAGGGGGGGACTATGGCTACACCTTC,CASSPTGGDYGYTF
TRBJ1-4,.,TRBV19,.,TGTGCCAGTAAGGCCAGGGCCGGTTCAACTAATGAAAAACTGTTTTTT,CASKARAGSTNEKLFF
TRBJ2-7,.,TRBV27,.,TGTGCCAGCAGTCCGTACAGGGTAGGCGACGAGCAGTACTTC,CASSPYRVGDEQYF
TRBJ1-1,TRBD1,TRBV19,.,TGTGCCAGTAGCGACAGGGCTGGGGGATACGCTGAAGCTTTCTTT,CASSDRAGGYAEAFF
TRBJ1-1,TRBD1,TRBV14,.,TGTGCCAGCAGCATCCGGACAGGGAAAAACACTGAAGCTTTCTTT,CASSIRTGKNTEAFF
TRBJ2-7,.,TRBV9,.,TGTGCCAGCAGCGTATCGGCTAGCTCCTACGAGCAGTACTTC,CASSVSASSYEQYF
TRBJ2-5,TRBD2,TRBV6-6,.,TGTGCCAGCAGCCTAACTAGCGGGGGGCAAGAGACCCAGTACTTC,CASSLTSGGQETQYF
TRBJ2-6,TRBD2,TRBV5-6,.,TGTGCCAGCAGCTTGGGGGGGGGAACTCTCTCTGGGGCCAACGTCCTGACTTTC,CASSLGGGTLSGANVLTF
TRBJ1-5,TRBD1,TRBV29-1,.,TGCAGCGTTGGACAGGGCCTGAATCAGCCCCAGCATTTT,CSVGQGLNQPQHF
TRBJ2-5,TRBD2,TRBV30,.,TGTGCCTGGAGAAACGGGAGGCAAGAGACCCAGTACTTC,CAWRNGRQETQYF
TRBJ1-2,.,TRBV11-2,.,TGTGCCAGCAGCGCCAGGGGCAAGTATGGCTACACCTTC,CASSARGKYGYTF
TRBJ1-2,.,TRBV19,.,TGTGCCAGTAGTAAGTGGGGAGTTTCCTATGGCTACACCTTC,CASSKWGVSYGYTF
TRBJ1-1,.,TRBV11-3,.,TGTGCCAGCAGCTTCGGGGACACTGAAGCTTTCTTT,CASSFGDTEAFF